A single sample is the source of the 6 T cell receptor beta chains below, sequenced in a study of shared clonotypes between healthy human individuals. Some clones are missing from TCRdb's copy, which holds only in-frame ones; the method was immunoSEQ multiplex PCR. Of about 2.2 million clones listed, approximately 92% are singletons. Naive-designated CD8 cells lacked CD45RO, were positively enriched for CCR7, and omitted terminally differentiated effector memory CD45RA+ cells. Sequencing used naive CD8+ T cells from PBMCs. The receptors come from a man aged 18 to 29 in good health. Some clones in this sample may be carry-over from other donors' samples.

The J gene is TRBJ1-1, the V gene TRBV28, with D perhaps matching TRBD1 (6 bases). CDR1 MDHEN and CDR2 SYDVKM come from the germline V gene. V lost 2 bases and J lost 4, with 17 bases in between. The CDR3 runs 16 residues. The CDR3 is CASSLMRAQGFTEAFF. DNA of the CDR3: TGTGCCAGCAGTTTAATGAGAGCACAGGGTTTCACTGAAGCTTTCTTT.

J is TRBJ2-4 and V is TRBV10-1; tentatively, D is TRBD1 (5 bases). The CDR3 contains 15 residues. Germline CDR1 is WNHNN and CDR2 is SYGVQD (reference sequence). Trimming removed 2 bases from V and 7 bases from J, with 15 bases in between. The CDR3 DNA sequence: TGCGCCAGCAGTGAGCATGGGGCAGAAGGGAACATTCAGTACTTC. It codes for CASSEHGAEGNIQYF.

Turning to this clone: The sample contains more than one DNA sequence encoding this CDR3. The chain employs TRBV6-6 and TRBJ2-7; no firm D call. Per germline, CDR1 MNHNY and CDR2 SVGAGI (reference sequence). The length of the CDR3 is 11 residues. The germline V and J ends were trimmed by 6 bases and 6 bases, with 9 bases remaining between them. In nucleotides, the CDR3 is TGTGCCAGCAGCCTAGGAAGCGAGCAGTACTTC. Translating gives CASSLGSEQYF.

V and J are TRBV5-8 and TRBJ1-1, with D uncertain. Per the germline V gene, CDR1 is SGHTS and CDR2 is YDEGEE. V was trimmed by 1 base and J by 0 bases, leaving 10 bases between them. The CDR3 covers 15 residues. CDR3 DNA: TGTGCCAGCAGCTTGTCCGAATACATGAACACTGAAGCTTTCTTT. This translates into CASSLSEYMNTEAFF.

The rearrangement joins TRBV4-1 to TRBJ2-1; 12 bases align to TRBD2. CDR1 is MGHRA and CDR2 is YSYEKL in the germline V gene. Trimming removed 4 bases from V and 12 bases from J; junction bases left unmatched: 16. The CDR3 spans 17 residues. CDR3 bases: TGCGCCAGCAGCCCGCTGGGACTAGCGGGCCCCGATATCGTGCAGTTCTTC. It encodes CASSPLGLAGPDIVQFF.

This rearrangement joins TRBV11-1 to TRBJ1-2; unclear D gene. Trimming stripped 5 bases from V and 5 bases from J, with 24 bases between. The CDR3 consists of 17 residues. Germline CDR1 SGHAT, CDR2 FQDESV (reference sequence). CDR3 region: CASSRTSLGEDGYGYTF. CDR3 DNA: TGTGCCAGCAGCCGTACTTCCCTCGGGGAGGACGGATATGGCTACACCTTC.